The 11 T cell receptor beta chains presented below share a single source sample, sequenced in a study of control samples from healthy donors and cancer patients. This table comes from immunoSEQ multiplex PCR, and its TCRdb copy is limited to in-frame clones, with some not included. Found here are under 300,000 clones, over 75% of them singletons; the top ten hold 10% to 15%. Sequencing used PBMCs. Every receptor here comes from a woman aged 55-69 years with lung cancer.

This chain links TRBV27 with TRBJ1-1, with 7 bases identical to TRBD1. V was pared by 5 bases and J by 1 base, with 7 bases of the junction left unmatched. The CDR3 sequence is 15 residues long. The germline V gene has CDR1 MNHEY and CDR2 SMNVEV (reference sequence). As DNA, the CDR3 is TGTGCCAGCAGTACCCGACAGGGATGGAACACTGAAGCTTTCTTT. Its translation: CASSTRQGWNTEAFF.

The chain carries TRBV18 and TRBJ1-6; D gene unclear. The CDR3 covers 15 residues. V was clipped by 2 bases and J by 3 bases, with 8 bases between them. The germline V gene has CDR1 KGHSH and CDR2 LQKENI. The CDR3 is CASSPTADYNSPLHF. CDR3 in DNA: TGTGCCAGCTCACCAACAGCAGACTATAATTCACCCCTCCACTTT.

This clone was found a few times. The chain uses TRBV2 and TRBJ2-7; weak D call: TRBD1 (6 bases). V lost 7 bases to trimming and J lost 3 bases, with 10 bases between them. Germline V gives CDR1 SNHLY, CDR2 FYNNEI. There are 12 residues in the CDR3. The CDR3 here is CASTRDNYEQYF. The CDR3 bases are TGTGCCAGCACCAGGGACAACTACGAGCAGTACTTC.

This rearrangement joins TRBV7-8 to TRBJ1-2; D not certain. V lost 6 bases and J lost 8, with 22 bases in between. CDR3 length: 15 amino acids. The germline gives CDR1 SGHVS, CDR2 FQNEAQ. The CDR3 nucleotides read TGTGCCAGCAGTTACCGACCCGGGTCGGGAGAAGGCTACACCTTC. It translates to CASSYRPGSGEGYTF. Full variable domain (rest looked up from reference TRBV7-8 and TRBJ1-2): GAGVSQSPRYKVAKRGQDVALRCDPISGHVSLFWYQQALGQGPEFLTYFQNEAQLDKSGLPSDRFFAERPEGSVSTLKIQRTQQEDSAVYLCASSYRPGSGEGYTFGSGTRLTVV.

The rearrangement links TRBV5-1 to TRBJ1-4; 9 bases agree with TRBD1. Germline V lookup: CDR1 SGHRS, CDR2 YFSETQ. Losses at the gene ends were 0 bases for V and 5 bases for J; bases not matched to a gene: 5. This CDR3 has 16 residues. The CDR3 nucleotides read TGCGCCAGCAGCTTGGGACTGACAGGGGGGAATGAAAAACTGTTTTTT. Translated, it gives CASSLGLTGGNEKLFF.

The rearrangement links TRBV30 to TRBJ1-1; no reliable D call. V was shortened by 0 bases and J by 6 bases, with 11 bases between the two germline ends. CDR1 GTSNPN and CDR2 SVGIG come from the germline V gene (reference sequence). This CDR3 region has 13 residues. DNA for the CDR3: TGTGCCTGGAGTGTATCGGCGCGGGCTGAAGCTTTCTTT. Protein: CAWSVSARAEAFF.

This clone was picked up one time. V is TRBV5-1 and J is TRBJ1-2; TRBD1 aligns across 9 bases. Germline V CDR1 and CDR2: SGHRS, YFSETQ. The CDR3 spans 18 residues. Trimming at V came to 4 bases and at J to 4 bases, leaving 17 bases not matched to a gene. CDR3 nucleotides: TGCGCCAGCAGCCGTACCGGGACAGGGCTTCAAGGTGGCTATGGCTACACCTTC. Amino acid sequence: CASSRTGTGLQGGYGYTF.

The V call is TRBV10-1, the J call TRBJ1-1; 7 positions agree with TRBD1. This CDR3 region has 14 residues. Trimming removed 8 bases from V and 1 base from J; junction bases left unmatched: 7. Looked up from germline, CDR1 is WNHNN and CDR2 is SYGVQD (reference sequence). The DNA of the CDR3 is TGCGCCAGCCGACCGGGACAGTCGAACACTGAAGCTTTCTTT. It translates to CASRPGQSNTEAFF.

As concerns this clone: One end of the junction is discordant with germline, which a read error may explain. This rearrangement joins TRBV6-6 to TRBJ1-2; no clear D gene. The CDR3 loop spans 14 amino acids. Germline values: CDR1 MNHNY, CDR2 SVGAGI (reference sequence). The chain's CDR3 is CASSYESPTHSRFF. The CDR3 region has the DNA TGTGCCAGCAGTTACGAAAGCCCAACCCATTCCCGCTTCTTC.

This rearrangement joins TRBV13 to TRBJ2-7; 7 positions agree with TRBD2. With 5 bases clipped from V and 2 bases from J, the junction kept 12 bases outside the gene matches. The CDR3 is made up of 16 amino acids. Per germline, CDR1 PRHDT and CDR2 FYEKMQ (reference sequence). The chain's CDR3 is CASSTSTSVYPYEQYF. Written as DNA, the CDR3 is TGTGCCAGCAGCACCTCAACTAGCGTGTACCCCTACGAGCAGTACTTC.

The J gene is TRBJ1-1, the V gene TRBV24-1; no reliable D call. Trimming stripped 4 bases from V and 1 base from J, with 6 bases between. This CDR3 is 13 amino acids long. Looked up from germline, CDR1 is KGHDR and CDR2 is SFDVKD. The CDR3 region has the DNA TGTGCCACCAGTGACTGGAAGAACACTGAAGCTTTCTTT. Its translation: CATSDWKNTEAFF.